In this sample, the clone carrying this T cell receptor (beta chain) turned up many times. Its antigen is not identified. The data derive from a study of T cell repertoires in cytomegalovirus infection. As for the study in general: Matching HLA type and CMV infection were both indicated by public TCR beta signatures. Study observations and caveats: HLA-C-restricted CMV-specific TCR beta clonotypes were dominant in the ex vivo response. Summed public TCR beta family frequency identified CMV carriers bearing the relevant HLA.

Germline CDR1 is LNHDA and CDR2 is SQIVND (reference sequence). CDR3 length: 16 residues. Trimming took off 4 bases at V and 2 bases at J, with 12 bases between the two ends. MiXCR, run by TCRdb on the reads, gives a single entry per CDR3 protein. The data show almost 550,000 distinct CDR3 sequences, approximately 15% seen once. The sample comprised CD8+ T cells from PBMCs. The chain uses TRBV19 and TRBJ1-6; D is uncertain. The clonotype was recovered from a human donor in good health (CMV status not recorded). Some clones in this sample may be carry-over from other donors' samples. The CDR3 sequence is CASSKDDITYNSPLHF. For the CDR3, the DNA is TGTGCCAGTAGTAAAGACGACATAACCTATAATTCACCCCTCCACTTT.